These T cell receptor beta chains were read from a single sample in a study of a mutant IDH1 vaccine in newly diagnosed glioma. Some clones are missing from TCRdb's copy, which holds only in-frame ones; the method was immunoSEQ multiplex PCR. The table shows some 60,000 clones, with 80% to 90% occurring only once. Their specific antigens are unknown. This material consisted of PBMCs, taken from a glioma patient whose treatment included an IDH1 peptide vaccine. All receptors come from a middle-aged man with glioma. The conserved cysteine and the conserved F or W are not part of the CDR3 here. D genes are given only for firm matches.

v_call	cdr3_length	d_call	cdr3_aa
TRBV7-2	11	NA	ASAPFSTDTQY
TRBV2	13	TRBD2	ASRAGTSDQETQY
TRBV28	12	TRBD2	ASSLRTSGGAVR
TRBV5-6	12	NA	ASSAVGGRNEQY
TRBV6-1	12	NA	ASSVRGTSYEQY
TRBV2	13	NA	ASSEAGKDNEKLF
TRBV28	12	NA	ASSKVTISHEQY
TRBV7-2	13	TRBD2	ASSLTREVTGELF
TRBV27	11	NA	ASSLDKNYGYT
TRBV10-1	11	NA	ASSIRGGNTIY
TRBV4-3	12	NA	ASSQGVPNTEAF
TRBV7-2	13	NA	ASSLGRANTGELF
TRBV7-2	15	NA	ASSYRVFDGMNTEAF
TRBV7-8	13	TRBD1	ASSLGRDRDREQY
TRBV4-3	13	NA	ASSQDSGGTDTQY
TRBV5-8	9	NA	ASSLLYEAF
TRBV18	14	TRBD1	ASTHFRTGGTGELF
TRBV7-2	12	NA	ASSLLRARGELF
TRBV5-1	12	NA	ASRSGHVNSPLH
TRBV6-6	12	NA	ASSYLSRPPWQY
TRBV7-6	14	TRBD2	ASSLEGEGLMIEQF
TRBV19	13	NA	ASTRSLAGNTEAF
TRBV30	9	NA	AWSVVDTQY
TRBV4-3	12	TRBD2	ASSPSSGPYEQY
TRBV4-3	12	NA	ASSQDLQTDTQY
TRBV19	12	NA	ASSIGSGQETQY
TRBV10-3	11	NA	AISDRGNYGYT
TRBV7-6	11	TRBD1	ASSPDRGGGYT
TRBV21-1	10	NA	AADGGTYEQY
TRBV10-3	19	NA	AITYLKSLRTAGNMNTEAF
TRBV7-6	10	NA	ASSQRRSSYT
TRBV28	13	NA	ASSPQGLRSYEQY
TRBV7-2	12	TRBD2	ASSLVGGEETQY
TRBV18	12	TRBD1	ASSRTGGDTEAF
TRBV5-4	14	NA	ASSLGWGEVRETQY
TRBV9	13	NA	ASSLGGFRQETQY
TRBV27	13	TRBD1	ASSTTGGFNEKLF
TRBV19	10	NA	ASSHGLAEQY
TRBV4-3	14	NA	ASSQEGHHPYNEQF
TRBV7-2	12	NA	ASSSYRVVRGYT
TRBV6-5	13	TRBD2	ASSYDPPQRGVNF
TRBV2	11	NA	ATRGANNSPLH
TRBV29-1	11	NA	SVGAGDNQPQH
TRBV6-5	13	TRBD1	ASRPGQGPSYEQY
TRBV11-2	10	NA	ASRHQNYEQY
TRBV5-8	12	TRBD1	ASSLWDSQETQY
TRBV4-3	13	NA	ASSQDVGRRGEQF
TRBV6-5	11	NA	ASSHFKGNEQF
TRBV5-1	16	NA	ASSLDTGGRPTNQPQH
TRBV7-3	13	NA	ASSLDGGRKETQY
TRBV7-9	11	NA	ASSLGGGYEQY
TRBV2	10	NA	ASSRQVRGYT
TRBV21-1	18	NA	ASSTPNLGQGADSNQPQH
TRBV7-3	13	TRBD2	ASSPSGSLTDTQY